Listed below are T cell receptor beta chains from one sample, sequenced in a study of cytotoxic CD8 clonotypes in ibrutinib-treated CLL. Generated by immunoSEQ multiplex PCR, the TCRdb table keeps only in-frame clones and is missing some. This sample carries some 46,000 clones, 60% to 80% of them seen once, and the ten largest clones take around 13%. The sequencing here drew on PBMCs, taken after 12 months of ibrutinib treatment. The receptor set was obtained from a human donor with chronic lymphocytic leukemia. Each CDR3 is given with its conserved first and last residue. A D gene is named only where the DNA matches it firmly. The listing skips clone size in some rows; elsewhere it reads once, few, many or a size class.

D	V	size	J	DNA	CDR3
TRBD1	TRBV7-3	.	TRBJ2-1	TGTGCCAGCAGCTCTGCGACAGGGGTCAATGAGCAGTTCTTC	CASSSATGVNEQFF
TRBD2	TRBV10-3	.	TRBJ2-3	TGTGCCATCAGTGAGGAGCCCAGCGGGGGGCCTAGCACAGATACGCAGTATTTT	CAISEEPSGGPSTDTQYF
.	TRBV5-6	.	TRBJ1-2	TGTGCCAGCAGCTTGGACGCTAACTATGGCTACACCTTC	CASSLDANYGYTF
TRBD2	TRBV11-3	.	TRBJ2-3	TGTGCCAGCAGCTTAGAGTGGGGGGGAAGCACAGATACGCAGTATTTT	CASSLEWGGSTDTQYF
TRBD1	TRBV4-1	.	TRBJ1-1	TGCGCCAGCAGAGCCCTCTGGACAGGTGAAAACACTGAAGCTTTCTTT	CASRALWTGENTEAFF
.	TRBV7-8	.	TRBJ2-7	TGTGCCAGCAGCTTAGCGCGGGGTGTGGGCGAGCAGTACTTC	CASSLARGVGEQYF
TRBD1	TRBV2	.	TRBJ1-2	TGTGCCACCAATGACAGGGGGCCCGGCTACACCTTC	CATNDRGPGYTF
.	TRBV2	.	TRBJ1-6	TGTGCCAGCAGCAAGACAGAAAACTATAATTCACCCCTCCACTTT	CASSKTENYNSPLHF
.	TRBV2	.	TRBJ1-3	TGTGCCAGCACGGGGATTGGAAACACCATATATTTT	CASTGIGNTIYF
.	TRBV4-1	.	TRBJ1-1	TGCGCCAGCAGCCAACAGGGAAAGAACACTGAAGCTTTCTTT	CASSQQGKNTEAFF
.	TRBV28	.	TRBJ1-1	TGTGCCAGCAGTTTAGCAGGGAGGGACACTGAAGCTTTCTTT	CASSLAGRDTEAFF
.	TRBV2	.	TRBJ2-2	TGTGCCAGCCTCGGATACACCGGGGAGCTGTTTTTT	CASLGYTGELFF
.	TRBV7-6	once	TRBJ2-5	TGTGCCAGCAGCCGCGGGACGGAGGCAGAGACCCAGTACTTC	CASSRGTEAETQYF
TRBD1	TRBV27	.	TRBJ1-2	TGTGCCAGCAGTTTGGGGGGGACAGCTTTTTTGGATGGCTACACCTTC	CASSLGGTAFLDGYTF
TRBD2	TRBV7-3	.	TRBJ2-1	TGTGCCAGCAGCTTAAAAGCGGGGGGGCCACATGAGCAGTTCTTC	CASSLKAGGPHEQFF
TRBD1	TRBV19	.	TRBJ1-2	TGTGCCAGTAGTGGCCGGGACAGGGGAGTTGCTAACTATGGCTACACCTTC	CASSGRDRGVANYGYTF